This T cell receptor (beta chain) was identified in a study of OX40 agonist ivuxolimab in advanced cancers. About the investigation overall: Ivuxolimab was an agonistic, fully human IgG2 monoclonal antibody directed against OX40 (CD134), a costimulatory receptor. Intravenous ivuxolimab was administered to patients every 2 weeks at six dose levels: 0.01, 0.1, 0.3, 1.5, 3 and 10 mg/kg. Among the roughly 50 dose-escalation patients, 19 had hepatocellular carcinoma, approximately 15 melanoma, 9 renal cell carcinoma and 9 head and neck cancer. In the dose-escalation cohort, around 80% of patients were male, and the mean age was 60 years with a range of roughly 20 to 85. Prior anti-PD-1, anti-PD-L1 or anti-CTLA-4 therapy was permitted, and checkpoint inhibitors had been received by 40% to 50% of dose-escalation patients. Partial responses were achieved by three dose-escalation patients, of whom one had hepatocellular carcinoma and two had cutaneous melanoma. The point of sequencing TCRbeta in the periphery was to test whether ivuxolimab changed TCR sequence diversity and drove clonal T-cell expansion. The paper describes the monotherapy dose-escalation part (N ≈ 51 patients) of the phase I trial of ivuxolimab. General study outcomes and caveats: The antigen specificity of the clonally expanded peripheral T cells was not determined. Clonal expansion of both CD4+ and CD8+ blood T cells was observed from baseline to week 6 at doses 0.1 to 3.0 mg/kg. Low levels of normalized T-cell clonal expansion were also seen in some patients who did not respond. In the 0.1-3.0 mg/kg groups, partial responders were among the patients with the lowest normalized peripheral clonal expansion, particularly in CD8+ T cells. After ivuxolimab, more expanded clones were found on average in CD8+ T cells than in CD4+ T cells.

Concerning this clone itself: Its cognate antigen has yet to be identified. Per-nucleotide qualities are absent, and no much larger clonotype sits a single base away.

The trial excluded patients who had a history of autoimmune disease or who were on systemic immunosuppression. Peripheral blood for TCR sequencing was collected from all dose cohorts at baseline, on cycle 4 day 1, and on cycle 7 day 1. Samples came from an open-label, multicenter, first-in-human phase I dose-escalation trial of ivuxolimab. The trial enrolled adults with locally advanced or metastatic head and neck squamous cell, hepatocellular, melanoma or renal cell carcinoma. Before TCR sequencing, CD4+ and CD8+ T cells were separately sorted from peripheral blood. To sequence the TCRbeta CDR3 region, genomic DNA was isolated from the sorted cells. TCRbeta CDR3 regions were sequenced using the immunoSEQ Assay. This is the immuneACCESS table as TCRdb keeps it, with only in-frame sequences that have V and J called. A part of the clones is gone; compared with another copy, unresolved V genes explain less than half, and the rest is unexplained. The sample table records about 84,000 clones; nearly 95% of these occur just once. The ten biggest clones cover approximately 10% of the sample.

The clonotype comes from an adult with an advanced solid tumor such as melanoma, head and neck, liver or kidney cancer. The material sequenced was CD4+ or CD8+ T cells sorted from blood, taken in a trial of the OX40 agonist ivuxolimab.

The DNA sequence is given as TGTGCCAGCAGCTTAGTCCTGGGGGGGGAGTCGCGGTACAATGAGCAGTTCTTC. Protein translation: CASSLVLGGESRYNEQFF. The chain links TRBV11-2 with TRBJ2-1, with 7 bases in between that match TRBD2. CDR1 and CDR2 are read off the germline V gene as SGHAT and FQNNGV. Compared with germline, V lacks 1 base and J lacks 4 bases; bases without a gene match: 13. The CDR3 spans 18 residues, from the cysteine through the phenylalanine. Here the CDR3 DNA is all that survives: 54 bases in frame from base 1.